Listed below are T cell receptor beta chains from one sample, sequenced in a study of blood T cell repertoires in COVID-19. Profiling relied on immunoSEQ multiplex PCR, and the TCRdb table lists in-frame clones only, not all of them. Among 240,000 or so clones listed, roughly 87% were seen once. Material for sequencing was peripheral blood. These receptors came from a man aged 60 to 75 who had recovered from COVID-19. CDR3s include the opening cysteine and the closing phenylalanine or tryptophan. The D gene is left open where the match is weak. The size field is filled for only some rows; it gives once, few, many or a size class.

>TRBV7-9|NA|TRBJ2-3|TRBD2
TGTGCCAGCAGCCCGGGAGGGAGCGGGGGTACAGATACGCAGTATTTT
CASSPGGSGGTDTQYF
>TRBV5-4|once|TRBJ2-1|TRBD1
TGTGCCAGCAGCTCGGGACAGCCCCCCTACAATGAGCAGTTCTTC
CASSSGQPPYNEQFF
>TRBV5-5|NA|TRBJ2-6|TRBD1
TGTGCCAGCAGCGCCAGGGGGCCTGGGGCCAACGTCCTGACTTTC
CASSARGPGANVLTF
>TRBV6-5|NA|TRBJ1-1|NA
TGTGCCAGCAGTTACCTCTTTTCGAACACTGAAGCTTTCTTT
CASSYLFSNTEAFF
>TRBV18|NA|TRBJ1-5|NA
TGTGCCAGCTCACCTGTGGGGCTCGGCAATCAGCCCCAGCATTTT
CASSPVGLGNQPQHF
>TRBV6-5|NA|TRBJ1-5|NA
TGTGCCAGCAACGACAAGATCAATCAGCCCCAGCATTTT
CASNDKINQPQHF
>TRBV21-1|NA|TRBJ1-1|NA
TGTGCCAGCAGCAACCGACAGGGGGCCATGAACACTGAAGCTTTCTTT
CASSNRQGAMNTEAFF
>TRBV12-3/TRBV12-4|few|TRBJ1-5|NA
TGTGCCAGCAGGCAGGGCTTCGGTCAGCCCCAGCATTTT
CASRQGFGQPQHF
>TRBV15|few|TRBJ1-2|TRBD1
TGTGCCACCAGCCCAGGGGGCTTTGGCTACACCTTC
CATSPGGFGYTF
>TRBV3-1/TRBV3-2|NA|TRBJ1-2|NA
TGTGCCAGCAGCCAAGGACAGGTGGACTATGGCTACACCTTC
CASSQGQVDYGYTF
>TRBV4-2|few|TRBJ1-2|NA
TGTGCCAGCAGCCATAGCCAGGGGCTTAATGGCTACACCTTC
CASSHSQGLNGYTF
>TRBV10-1|NA|TRBJ1-1|NA
TGCGCCAGCAGTACTACAAGGAACACTGAAGCTTTCTTT
CASSTTRNTEAFF
>TRBV19|NA|TRBJ1-6|TRBD1
TGTGCCACGTCGGGACAGAACTTTAATTCACCCCTCCACTTT
CATSGQNFNSPLHF
>TRBV25-1|once|TRBJ2-7|TRBD1
TGTGCCAGCGAGGCTGGACAGGGTTACGAGCAGTACTTC
CASEAGQGYEQYF
>TRBV5-1|NA|TRBJ1-1|NA
TGCGCCAGCAGCTTGGGGGGAAACGGAGGTACCACTGAAGCTTTCTTT
CASSLGGNGGTTEAFF
>TRBV19|NA|TRBJ2-1|NA
TGTGCCAGTAGTACTCGCCTTTCAGCGGATGAGCAGTTCTTC
CASSTRLSADEQFF
>TRBV3-1/TRBV3-2|NA|TRBJ2-7|NA
TGTGCCAGCAGCCAGGGTCATGGAGTTTACGAGCAGTACTTC
CASSQGHGVYEQYF
>TRBV11-1|NA|TRBJ2-2|NA
TGTGCCAGCAGCTTACAGGGAATGGAGACCGGGGAGCTGTTTTTT
CASSLQGMETGELFF
>TRBV4-1|NA|TRBJ2-7|TRBD2
TGCGCCAGCAGCCAAGGGGTGCGGGGGGCCTCTATGTACTTC
CASSQGVRGASMYF
>TRBV12-3/TRBV12-4|NA|TRBJ2-4|NA
TGTGCCAGCAGCTCTCTTTCCCCCTTACAGTACTTC
CASSSLSPLQYF
>TRBV6-5|NA|TRBJ2-4|TRBD1
TGTGCCAGCAGTCCGACAGGGGGGTCCAAAAACATTCAGTACTTC
CASSPTGGSKNIQYF
>TRBV24-1|NA|TRBJ2-1|NA
TGTGCCACCGAAGACAGGTACAATGAGCAGTTCTTC
CATEDRYNEQFF
>TRBV2|NA|TRBJ1-6|TRBD1
TGTGCCAGCAGTCCAGGGGGAAATTCACCCCTCCACTTT
CASSPGGNSPLHF
>TRBV27|NA|TRBJ1-6|TRBD1
TGTGCCAGCAGTACCACAACAGGGGGCGAATCACCCCTCCACTTT
CASSTTTGGESPLHF
>TRBV7-9|NA|TRBJ2-3|TRBD1
TGTGCCAGCAGCTACGGACAGGGCACAGATACGCAGTATTTT
CASSYGQGTDTQYF
>TRBV7-9|NA|TRBJ1-5|NA
TGTGCCAGCAGCTCAGCCGATCAGCCCCAGCATTTT
CASSSADQPQHF
>TRBV28|once|TRBJ1-2|TRBD1
TGTGCCAGCGGGACAGGGTCCCTGACTAACTATGGCTACACCTTC
CASGTGSLTNYGYTF
>TRBV5-4|NA|TRBJ1-5|TRBD1
TGTGCCAGCAGCCGCTCACCAGGGGGGAGCAATCAGCCCCAGCATTTT
CASSRSPGGSNQPQHF
>TRBV5-5|NA|TRBJ2-1|NA
TGTGCCAGCAGCTCCATCCGGACTGAACGCAATGAGCAGTTCTTC
CASSSIRTERNEQFF
>TRBV27|NA|TRBJ2-7|TRBD1
TGTGCCAGCAAACCCTGGACAGGGGGAATCTACGAGCAGTACTTC
CASKPWTGGIYEQYF
>TRBV3-1/TRBV3-2|NA|TRBJ1-3|TRBD1
TGTGCCAGCAGCCAGGGAGGACAGGGGAGCTCTGGAAACACCATATATTTT
CASSQGGQGSSGNTIYF
>TRBV6-6|once|TRBJ1-2|NA
TGTGCCAGCGTGTTGTCAGGGTCTGGCTATGGCTACACCTTC
CASVLSGSGYGYTF
>TRBV24-1|NA|TRBJ2-2|TRBD2
TGTGCCACCAGTGGAGGAGCGGGGCCGAACACCGGGGAGCTGTTTTTT
CATSGGAGPNTGELFF
>TRBV29-1|NA|TRBJ1-2|NA
TGCAGCGTCACAGGGTCTGGTGGCTACACCTTC
CSVTGSGGYTF
>TRBV11-2|NA|TRBJ2-1|NA
TGTGCCAGCAGCTTACCCGGGGTACGGTCCTACAATGAGCAGTTCTTC
CASSLPGVRSYNEQFF
>TRBV24-1|few|TRBJ2-6|TRBD1
TGTGCCACCAGTGGAAGGACAGGGAACTCTGGGGCCAACGTCCTGACTTTC
CATSGRTGNSGANVLTF
>TRBV28|NA|TRBJ1-1|NA
TGTGCCAGCAGGGAACAGGAGACTGAAGCTTTCTTT
CASREQETEAFF
>TRBV9|NA|TRBJ1-1|NA
TGTGCCAGCCAACCCTCTACCTTCCGCAGGTCTTCCGAAGCTTTCTTT
CASQPSTFRRSSEAFF
>TRBV18|NA|TRBJ2-2|TRBD2
TGTGCCAGCTCACCACGGATAATTAATCCGGGACTAGCAAGTCCCGGGGAGCTGTTTTTT
CASSPRIINPGLASPGELFF
>TRBV9|NA|TRBJ1-1|NA
TGTGCCAGCAGCGTAGGTGGGGCGAGCACTGAAGCTTTCTTT
CASSVGGASTEAFF
>TRBV18|NA|TRBJ2-7|NA
TGTGCCAGCTCCACAAATGGCGGTTCCGAGCAGTACTTC
CASSTNGGSEQYF
>TRBV5-1|NA|TRBJ1-2|NA
TGCGCCAGCAGCTTGGGGACAGCCAATATGCCCTACACCTTC
CASSLGTANMPYTF
>TRBV27|NA|TRBJ2-3|TRBD1
TGTGCCAGCAGTTTATCCGGGACAGGGATTTTGAGAGGGCAGTATTTT
CASSLSGTGILRGQYF
>TRBV20-1|NA|TRBJ1-1|NA
TGCAGTGCTAGAGAGGAGCTGTGGGCTTTCTTT
CSAREELWAFF
>TRBV2|NA|TRBJ1-6|NA
TGTGCCAGCAGCTACAGGGTGGGGGGGAATTATAATTCACCCCTCCACTTT
CASSYRVGGNYNSPLHF
>TRBV18|NA|TRBJ2-5|NA
TGTGCCAGCTCACCGGGACACCTACAAGAGACCCAGTACTTC
CASSPGHLQETQYF
>TRBV6-5|NA|TRBJ2-2|TRBD1
TGTGCCAGCAGTTATGACAGGGTCGGGACCGGGGAGCTGTTTTTT
CASSYDRVGTGELFF
>TRBV28|once|TRBJ2-7|NA
TGTGCCAGCAGTTTTCCCGGCTACGAGCAGTACTTC
CASSFPGYEQYF
>TRBV2|NA|TRBJ1-6|NA
TGTGCCAGCAGTGCCGGTCTCTCTCGGAATTCACCCCTCCACTTT
CASSAGLSRNSPLHF
>TRBV3-1/TRBV3-2|NA|TRBJ2-2|TRBD2
TGTGCCAGCAGCCGAAGCGGGGGGGGAAACACCGGGGAGCTGTTTTTT
CASSRSGGGNTGELFF
>TRBV5-1|NA|TRBJ1-2|TRBD1
TGCGCCAGCAGCTGGAACCCGACCGGGACAGGGGAGGATGGCTACACCTTC
CASSWNPTGTGEDGYTF
>TRBV5-1|NA|TRBJ2-7|TRBD2
TGCGCCAGCAGCTTTGAGTTAGCGGGGGGGCCGAAACGCGAGCAGTACTTC
CASSFELAGGPKREQYF
>TRBV2|NA|TRBJ1-4|NA
TGTGCCAGCAGTGAACCTCCTTCACCTAGAGAAAAACTGTTTTTT
CASSEPPSPREKLFF
>TRBV23-1|NA|TRBJ1-2|TRBD1
TGCGCCAGCAGTCCCAATCGACAGGGGGCTAACTATGGCTACACCTTC
CASSPNRQGANYGYTF
>TRBV3-1/TRBV3-2|NA|TRBJ2-1|TRBD2
TGTGCCAGCAGCCACCTTAGCGGGGGGGCCAATGAGCAGTTCTTC
CASSHLSGGANEQFF
>TRBV2|NA|TRBJ2-1|NA
TGTGCCAGCAGCCCCAGTCGCAGGACAGAGAGTGAGCAGTTCTTC
CASSPSRRTESEQFF
>TRBV4-1|NA|TRBJ2-2|TRBD2
TGCGCCAGCAGCCCTCGGGTAGCGGGGGCCACCGGGGAGCTGTTTTTT
CASSPRVAGATGELFF
>TRBV7-6|NA|TRBJ2-2|NA
TGTGCCAGCAGCTTTGGAGGGGCGAGCACCGGGGAGCTGTTTTTT
CASSFGGASTGELFF
>TRBV5-4|NA|TRBJ1-2|NA
TGTGCCAGCAGCGGCGGGAGCAGGGCTCTTGGCTACACCTTC
CASSGGSRALGYTF